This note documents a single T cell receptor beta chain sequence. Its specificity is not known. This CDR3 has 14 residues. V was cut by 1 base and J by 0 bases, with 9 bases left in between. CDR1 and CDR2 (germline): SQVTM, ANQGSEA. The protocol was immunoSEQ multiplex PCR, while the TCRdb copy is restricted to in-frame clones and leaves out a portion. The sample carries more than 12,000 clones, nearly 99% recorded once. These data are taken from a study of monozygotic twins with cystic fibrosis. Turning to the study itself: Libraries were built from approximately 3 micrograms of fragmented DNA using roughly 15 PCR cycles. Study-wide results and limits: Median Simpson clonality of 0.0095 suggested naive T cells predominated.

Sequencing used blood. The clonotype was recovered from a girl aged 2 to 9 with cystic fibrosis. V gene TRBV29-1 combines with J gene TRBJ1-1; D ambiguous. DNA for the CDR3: TGCAGCGTTGAAGTTGACTCCCTGAACACTGAAGCTTTCTTT. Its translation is CSVEVDSLNTEAFF.